This entry concerns a single TCR beta chain. Its antigen is as yet unknown. The sample belongs to a study of siplizumab effects on memory and regulatory T cells. Using immunoSEQ multiplex PCR, the repertoire was profiled, and TCRdb retains in-frame clones only, with some absent. The table shows about 46,000 clones, with approximately 93% occurring only once. CDR3 length: 14 residues. V was trimmed by 1 base and J by 3 bases, leaving 9 bases between them. In germline, CDR1 is SEHNR, CDR2 FQNEAQ (reference sequence). Study-wide results and caveats: The Treg-derived share of mappable alloreactive CD4+ clones averaged roughly 70% with siplizumab and under 30% in controls. Naive T cells were seemingly more diverse than memory cells, and major contributions to the alloresponse seemed to be made by them.

Sequences were obtained from CD8+ T cells sorted from blood. This rearrangement joins TRBV7-9 to TRBJ1-1; D is undetermined. The sequence came from a human donor in good health. CDR3 DNA sequence: TGTGCCAGCAGCTTAGGTGTCGGGGACACTGAAGCTTTCTTT. Translating it yields CASSLGVGDTEAFF.